This TCR beta chain originates from a study of cytomegalovirus exposure and HLA in healthy donors. Whole-study findings and limits: Serostatus for CMV was the only available immune exposure information.

With V trimmed by 4 bases and J by 5 bases, 11 bases remained unmatched. CDR1 is SQVTM, CDR2 ANQGSEA, per germline. This CDR3 is 14 amino acids long. About this clone: Its specificity is not known.

This PCR relied on a set of 60 Vbeta primers and 13 Jbeta primers. Sequencing was performed with immunoSEQ multiplex PCR; in TCRdb, only in-frame clones are kept and a portion is missing. The sample has some 160,000 clones, almost 80% seen once. The source of this sequence is a male donor in good health and CMV-seronegative. The chain couples TRBV29-1 to TRBJ2-7, with TRBD1 identical over 7 bases. The sequencing input was PBMCs. The CDR3: CSVAPPGQGDEQYF. DNA for the CDR3: TGCAGCGTTGCCCCCCCGGGGCAGGGGGACGAGCAGTACTTC.